The present entry profiles one T cell receptor (beta chain) with its context. Its target is unknown. PCR was performed using 60 Vbeta and 13 Jbeta primers. Per the study methods: Unique TCR beta chains numbered about 72 million in a later analysis, with around 10 million shared. Assay used: immunoSEQ multiplex PCR; TCRdb lists only in-frame clones, some missing. D and trimming come from the DNA, and the V and J calls and clone size come from that table. The repertoire includes roughly 130,000 clones, about three quarters of them detected once, and roughly 2.7% sits in the top ten. This record comes from a study of cytomegalovirus exposure and HLA in healthy donors. Regarding the study as a whole: Among TCR beta chains of equal frequency, HLA-associated ones were more clonally expanded in a later analysis. The likely origin of a cluster of highly shared sequence variants was a sequencing artifact. A previous analysis found most TCR beta V segments productive roughly 90% or roughly 30% of the time.

CDR3 length equals 15 residues. The V gene lost 4 bases and the J gene lost 10 bases, with 23 bases spanning the gap. Germline CDR1 is SGHRS and CDR2 is YFSETQ. This receptor was obtained from a human donor in good health. Input material: PBMCs. V gene TRBV5-1 combines with J gene TRBJ2-5; tentatively, D is TRBD2 (7 bases). This chain's CDR3 is CASSAGQPRGLGQYF. In nucleotides, the CDR3 is TGCGCCAGCAGCGCTGGACAGCCGCGGGGGTTAGGCCAGTACTTC.